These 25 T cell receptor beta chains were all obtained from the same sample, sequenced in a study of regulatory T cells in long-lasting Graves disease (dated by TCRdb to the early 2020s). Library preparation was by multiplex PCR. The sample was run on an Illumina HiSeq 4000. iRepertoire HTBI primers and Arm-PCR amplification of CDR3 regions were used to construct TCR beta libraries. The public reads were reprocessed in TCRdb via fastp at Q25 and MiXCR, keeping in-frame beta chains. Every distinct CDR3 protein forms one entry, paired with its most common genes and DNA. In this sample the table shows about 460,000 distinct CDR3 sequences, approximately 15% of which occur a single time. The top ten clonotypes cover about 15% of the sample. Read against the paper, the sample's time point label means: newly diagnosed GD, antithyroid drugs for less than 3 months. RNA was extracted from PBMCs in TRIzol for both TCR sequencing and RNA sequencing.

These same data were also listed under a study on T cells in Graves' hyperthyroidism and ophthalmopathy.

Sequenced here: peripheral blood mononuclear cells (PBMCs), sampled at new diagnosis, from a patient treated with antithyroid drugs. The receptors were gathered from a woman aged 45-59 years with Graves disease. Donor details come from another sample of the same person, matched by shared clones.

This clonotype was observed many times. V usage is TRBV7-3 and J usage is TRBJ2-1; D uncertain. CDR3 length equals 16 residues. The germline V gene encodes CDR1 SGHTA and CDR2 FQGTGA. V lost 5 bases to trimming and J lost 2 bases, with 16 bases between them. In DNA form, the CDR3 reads TGTGCCAGCAGCCTACGACCGGCACTACCCTACAATGAGCAGTTCTTC. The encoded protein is CASSLRPALPYNEQFF.

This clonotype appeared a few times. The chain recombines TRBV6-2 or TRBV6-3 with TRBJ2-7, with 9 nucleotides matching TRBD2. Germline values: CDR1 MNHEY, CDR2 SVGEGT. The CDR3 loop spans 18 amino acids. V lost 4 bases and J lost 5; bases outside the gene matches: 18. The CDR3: CASSSNTLSAGGLNEQYF. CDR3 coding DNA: TGTGCCAGCAGTTCGAACACCCTCTCAGCGGGAGGTTTGAACGAGCAGTACTTC.

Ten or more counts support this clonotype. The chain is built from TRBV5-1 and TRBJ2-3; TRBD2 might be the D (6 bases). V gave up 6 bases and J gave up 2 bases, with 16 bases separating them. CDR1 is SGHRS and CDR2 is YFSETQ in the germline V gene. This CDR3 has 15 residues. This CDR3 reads CASKEGTSYTDTQYF. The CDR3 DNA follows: TGCGCCAGCAAGGAGGGGACTTCATACACAGATACGCAGTATTTT.

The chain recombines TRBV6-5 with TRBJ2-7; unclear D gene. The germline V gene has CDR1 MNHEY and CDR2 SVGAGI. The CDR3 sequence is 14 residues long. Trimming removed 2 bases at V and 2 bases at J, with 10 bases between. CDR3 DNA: TGTGCCAGCAGTTACGATCCGAGCGCCTACGAGCAGTACTTC. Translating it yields CASSYDPSAYEQYF.

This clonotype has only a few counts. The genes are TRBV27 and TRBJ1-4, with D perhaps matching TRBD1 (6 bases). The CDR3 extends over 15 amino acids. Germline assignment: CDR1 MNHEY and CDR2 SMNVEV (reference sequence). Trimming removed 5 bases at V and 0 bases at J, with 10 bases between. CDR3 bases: TGTGCCAGCAGTACCGGACAGTCAACTAATGAAAAACTGTTTTTT. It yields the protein CASSTGQSTNEKLFF. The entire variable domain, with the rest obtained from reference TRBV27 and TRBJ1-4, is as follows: EAQVTQNPRYLITVTGKKLTVTCSQNMNHEYMSWYRQDPGLGLRQIYYSMNVEVTDKGDVPEGYKVSRKEKRNFPLILESPSPNQTSLYFCASSTGQSTNEKLFFGSGTQLSVL.

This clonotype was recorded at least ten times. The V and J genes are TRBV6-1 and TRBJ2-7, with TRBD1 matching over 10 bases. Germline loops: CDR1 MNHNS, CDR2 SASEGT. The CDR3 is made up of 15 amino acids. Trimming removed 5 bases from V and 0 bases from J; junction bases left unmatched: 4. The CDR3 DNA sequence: TGTGCCAGCAGTACCGGGACAGGGGCCTCCTACGAGCAGTACTTC. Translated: CASSTGTGASYEQYF.

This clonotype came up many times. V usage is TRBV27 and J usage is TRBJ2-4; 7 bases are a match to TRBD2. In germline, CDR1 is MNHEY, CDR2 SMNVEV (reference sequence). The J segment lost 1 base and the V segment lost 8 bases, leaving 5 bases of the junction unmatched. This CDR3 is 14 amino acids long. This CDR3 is CASSGGGAKNIQYF. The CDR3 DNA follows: TGTGCCAGCTCGGGAGGCGGGGCCAAAAACATTCAGTACTTC.

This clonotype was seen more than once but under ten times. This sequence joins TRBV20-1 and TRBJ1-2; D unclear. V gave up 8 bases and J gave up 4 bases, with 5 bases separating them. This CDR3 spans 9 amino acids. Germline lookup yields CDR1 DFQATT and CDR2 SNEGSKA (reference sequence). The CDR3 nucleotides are TGCAGTCCCTCCTATGGCTACACCTTC. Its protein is CSPSYGYTF.

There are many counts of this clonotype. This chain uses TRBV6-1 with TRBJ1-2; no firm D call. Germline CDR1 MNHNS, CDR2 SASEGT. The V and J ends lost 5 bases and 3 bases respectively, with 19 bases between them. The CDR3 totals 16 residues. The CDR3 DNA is TGTGCCAGCAGTCAACAAACCGGCTTCCGAGACTATGGCTACACCTTC. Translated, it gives CASSQQTGFRDYGYTF.

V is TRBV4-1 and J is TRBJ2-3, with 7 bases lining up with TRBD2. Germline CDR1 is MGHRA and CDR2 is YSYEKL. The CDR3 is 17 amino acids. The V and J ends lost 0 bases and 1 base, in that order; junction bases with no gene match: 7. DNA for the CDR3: TGCGCCAGCAGCCAAGAGGGATTAGCGGGCCGCACAGATACGCAGTATTTT. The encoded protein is CASSQEGLAGRTDTQYF.

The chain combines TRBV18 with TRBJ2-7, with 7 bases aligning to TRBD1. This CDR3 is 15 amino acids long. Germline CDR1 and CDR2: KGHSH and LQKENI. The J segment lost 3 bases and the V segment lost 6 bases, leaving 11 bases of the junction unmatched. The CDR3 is CASSRSDRSYYEQYF. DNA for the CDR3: TGTGCCAGCTCCCGGTCGGACAGGTCCTACTACGAGCAGTACTTC.

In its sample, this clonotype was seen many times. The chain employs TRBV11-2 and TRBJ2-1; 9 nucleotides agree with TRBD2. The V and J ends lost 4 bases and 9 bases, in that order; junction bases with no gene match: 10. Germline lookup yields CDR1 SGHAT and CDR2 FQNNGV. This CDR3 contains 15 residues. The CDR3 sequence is CASSSRSSGTGEQFF. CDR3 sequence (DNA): TGTGCCAGCAGCTCTCGGTCTAGCGGGACTGGTGAGCAGTTCTTC.

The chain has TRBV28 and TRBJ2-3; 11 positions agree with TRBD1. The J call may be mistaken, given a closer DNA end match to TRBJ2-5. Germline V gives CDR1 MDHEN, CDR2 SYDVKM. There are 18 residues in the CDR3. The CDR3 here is CASSLFGPGTGGSETQYF. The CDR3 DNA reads TGTGCCAGCAGTTTATTCGGCCCCGGGACAGGGGGGTCAGAGACCCAGTACTTC.

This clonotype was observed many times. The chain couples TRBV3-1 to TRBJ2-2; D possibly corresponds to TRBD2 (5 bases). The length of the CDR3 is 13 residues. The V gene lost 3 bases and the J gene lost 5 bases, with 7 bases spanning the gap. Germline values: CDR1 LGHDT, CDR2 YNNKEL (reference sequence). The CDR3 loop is CASSQEVTGELFF. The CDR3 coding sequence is TGTGCCAGCAGCCAGGAGGTAACCGGGGAGCTGTTTTTT. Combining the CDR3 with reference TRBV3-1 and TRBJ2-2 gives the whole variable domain DTAVSQTPKYLVTQMGNDKSIKCEQNLGHDTMYWYKQDSKKFLKIMFSYNNKELIINETVPNRFSPKSPDKAHLNLHINSLELGDSAVYFCASSQEVTGELFFGEGSRLTVL.

The CDR3, as DNA: TGTGCCACCAGCAGGGACAGGGGGCGATTGACTGAAGCTTTCTTT. This sequence encodes CATSRDRGRLTEAFF. The rearrangement links TRBV15 to TRBJ1-1; 11 nucleotides line up with TRBD1. The germline CDR1 and CDR2 sequences are LNHNV and YYDKDF (reference sequence). Trimming removed 3 bases from V and 5 bases from J; junction bases left unmatched: 5. This CDR3 is built from 15 residues.

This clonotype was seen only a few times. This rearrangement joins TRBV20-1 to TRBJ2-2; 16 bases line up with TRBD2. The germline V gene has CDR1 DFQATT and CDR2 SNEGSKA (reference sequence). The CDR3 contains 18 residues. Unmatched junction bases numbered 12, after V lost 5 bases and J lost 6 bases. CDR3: CSAPAPGLAGGVAGELFF. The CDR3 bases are TGCAGTGCTCCCGCTCCGGGACTAGCGGGAGGGGTCGCCGGGGAGCTGTTTTTT.

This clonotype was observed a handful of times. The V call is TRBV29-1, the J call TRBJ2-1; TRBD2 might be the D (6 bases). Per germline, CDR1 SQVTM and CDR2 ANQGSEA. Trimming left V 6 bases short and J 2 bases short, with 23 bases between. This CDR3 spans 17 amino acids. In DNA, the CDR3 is TGCAGCGTCCGTAATGTACCCGGGAGTGGGGCCTACAATGAGCAGTTCTTC. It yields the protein CSVRNVPGSGAYNEQFF.

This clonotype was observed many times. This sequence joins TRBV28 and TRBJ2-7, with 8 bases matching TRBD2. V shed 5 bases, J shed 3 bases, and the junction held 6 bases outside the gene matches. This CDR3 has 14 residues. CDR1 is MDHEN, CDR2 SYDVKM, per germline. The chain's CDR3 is CASSPSGWSYEQYF. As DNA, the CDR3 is TGTGCCAGCAGTCCTAGCGGGTGGAGCTACGAGCAGTACTTC. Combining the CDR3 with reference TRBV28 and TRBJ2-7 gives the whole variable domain DVKVTQSSRYLVKRTGEKVFLECVQDMDHENMFWYRQDPGLGLRLIYFSYDVKMKEKGDIPEGYSVSREKKERFSLILESASTNQTSMYLCASSPSGWSYEQYFGPGTRLTVT.

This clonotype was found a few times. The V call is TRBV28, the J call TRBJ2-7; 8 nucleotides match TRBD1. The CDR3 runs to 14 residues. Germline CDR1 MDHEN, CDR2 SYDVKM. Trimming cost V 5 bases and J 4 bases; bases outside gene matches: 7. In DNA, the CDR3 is TGTGCCAGCAGTCAGACAGGGGCAGCTTACGAGCAGTACTTC. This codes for CASSQTGAAYEQYF.

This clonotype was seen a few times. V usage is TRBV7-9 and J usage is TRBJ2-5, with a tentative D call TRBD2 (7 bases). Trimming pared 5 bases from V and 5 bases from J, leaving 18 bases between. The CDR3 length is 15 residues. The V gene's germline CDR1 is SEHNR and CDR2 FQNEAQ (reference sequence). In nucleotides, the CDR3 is TGTGCCAGCAGCCCCCCTTTACAGGGAGGGGAGACCCAGTACTTC. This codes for CASSPPLQGGETQYF.

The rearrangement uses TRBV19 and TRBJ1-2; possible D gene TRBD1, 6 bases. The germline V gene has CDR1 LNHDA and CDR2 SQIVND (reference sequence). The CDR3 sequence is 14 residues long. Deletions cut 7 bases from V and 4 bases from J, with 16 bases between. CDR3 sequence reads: CASNFRGESYGYTF. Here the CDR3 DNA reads TGTGCCAGTAACTTCAGGGGAGAGAGCTATGGCTACACCTTC.

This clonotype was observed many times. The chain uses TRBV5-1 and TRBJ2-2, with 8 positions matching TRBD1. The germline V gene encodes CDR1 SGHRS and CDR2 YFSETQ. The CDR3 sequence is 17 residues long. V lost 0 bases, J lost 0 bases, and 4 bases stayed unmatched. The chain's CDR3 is CASSLEQGGSNTGELFF. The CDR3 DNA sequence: TGCGCCAGCAGCTTGGAACAGGGGGGTTCGAACACCGGGGAGCTGTTTTTT.

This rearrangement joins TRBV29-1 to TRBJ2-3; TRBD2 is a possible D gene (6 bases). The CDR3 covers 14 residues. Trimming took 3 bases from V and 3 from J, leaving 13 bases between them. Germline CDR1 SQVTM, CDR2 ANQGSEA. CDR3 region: CSVEYGRSTDTQYF. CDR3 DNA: TGCAGCGTTGAGTACGGGAGATCAACAGATACGCAGTATTTT.

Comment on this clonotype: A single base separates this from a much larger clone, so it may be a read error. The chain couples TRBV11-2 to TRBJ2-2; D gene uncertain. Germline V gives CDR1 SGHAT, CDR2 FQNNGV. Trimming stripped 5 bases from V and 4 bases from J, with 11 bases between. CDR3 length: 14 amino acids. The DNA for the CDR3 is TGTGCCAGCAGCCTTTTTCTAGTCACCGGGGAGCTGTTTTTT. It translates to CASSLFLVTGELFF.

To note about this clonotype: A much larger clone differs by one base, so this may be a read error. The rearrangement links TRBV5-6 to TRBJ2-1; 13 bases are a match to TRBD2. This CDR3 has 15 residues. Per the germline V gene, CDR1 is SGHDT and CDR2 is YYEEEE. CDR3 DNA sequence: TGTGCCGGCAGCTTGGCACTAGCGGGAGGGGGTGAGCAGTTCTTC. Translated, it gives CAGSLALAGGGEQFF.